Listed here are 7 T cell receptor beta chains from one sample, sequenced in a study of early T cells in non-severe SARS-CoV-2 infection. One entry per CDR3 protein, called by TCRdb with MiXCR from the 5' RACE reads. The table records 85,000 to 100,000 distinct CDR3 sequences, around 10% of them present only once. Specimen: whole blood, collected at baseline. All receptors come from an adult who was a healthcare worker with PCR-confirmed SARS-CoV-2 infection or an uninfected control (not recorded which).

This clonotype was counted a few times. For the CDR3, the DNA is TGTGCCTCAGGGGGTAGCAATCAGCCCCAGCATTTT. Residues: CASGGSNQPQHF. The chain has TRBV30 and TRBJ1-5; 7 nucleotides match TRBD1. Trimming cost V 7 bases and J 0 bases; bases outside gene matches: 0. The CDR3 runs to 12 residues. CDR1 and CDR2 from the germline V gene are GTSNPN and SVGIG (reference sequence).

In this sample, this clonotype turned up a few times. The CDR3 DNA sequence: TGCAGCGTTATTGACAGGGAGTTGTACGAGCAGTACTTC. Translation: CSVIDRELYEQYF. This chain uses TRBV29-1 with TRBJ2-7; TRBD1 matches at 7 bases. Germline V gene lookup returns CDR1 SQVTM and CDR2 ANQGSEA. This CDR3 spans 13 amino acids. Unmatched junction bases numbered 8, after V lost 5 bases and J lost 4 bases.

The table lists this clonotype with a few counts. The V and J genes are TRBV2 and TRBJ2-3; D not certain. V lost 4 bases to trimming and J lost 11 bases, with 16 bases between them. This CDR3 is 13 amino acids long. CDR1 is SNHLY and CDR2 is FYNNEI in the germline V gene. The CDR3 region has the DNA TGTGCCAGCAGTGTACTATCGGCCTTGGAGCAGTATTTT. Residues: CASSVLSALEQYF.

This clonotype has a handful of counts. One junction end disagrees with the germline gene, perhaps due to a read error. The chain couples TRBV6-2 or TRBV6-3 to TRBJ2-3; a possible D gene is TRBD2 (7 bases). The germline V gene has CDR1 MNHEY and CDR2 SVGEGT. The CDR3 runs to 14 residues. The CDR3 DNA follows: TGTGTCAGCAGCTCAAGGGGGAGGGCCGATACGCAGTATTTT. It is translated as CVSSSRGRADTQYF.

This clonotype turned up a few times. The chain has TRBV20-1 and TRBJ2-7; unclear D gene. Germline V gene lookup returns CDR1 DFQATT and CDR2 SNEGSKA (reference sequence). This CDR3 contains 11 residues. Trimming took 6 bases from V and 0 from J, leaving 6 bases between them. Written as DNA, the CDR3 is TGCAGTGCCGTAGGCTCCTACGAGCAGTACTTC. It is translated as CSAVGSYEQYF.

This clonotype was counted between two and nine times. V and J are TRBV7-6 and TRBJ2-1; D gene unclear. Germline V gives CDR1 SGHVS, CDR2 FNYEAQ. Trimming left V 2 bases short and J 7 bases short, with 6 bases between. CDR3 length: 12 amino acids. CDR3 bases: TGTGCCAGCAGCTTAAGGTGGAATGAGCAGTTCTTC. It is translated as CASSLRWNEQFF.

This clonotype has only a few counts. The V call is TRBV20-1, the J call TRBJ2-7; 10 bases agree with TRBD2. The CDR3 sequence is 15 residues long. Germline V gives CDR1 DFQATT, CDR2 SNEGSKA (reference sequence). Trimming cost V 3 bases and J 3 bases; bases outside gene matches: 8. CDR3 loop: CSASRLLAGNYEQYF. The CDR3 bases are TGCAGTGCTAGCCGTTTACTAGCGGGAAACTACGAGCAGTACTTC.